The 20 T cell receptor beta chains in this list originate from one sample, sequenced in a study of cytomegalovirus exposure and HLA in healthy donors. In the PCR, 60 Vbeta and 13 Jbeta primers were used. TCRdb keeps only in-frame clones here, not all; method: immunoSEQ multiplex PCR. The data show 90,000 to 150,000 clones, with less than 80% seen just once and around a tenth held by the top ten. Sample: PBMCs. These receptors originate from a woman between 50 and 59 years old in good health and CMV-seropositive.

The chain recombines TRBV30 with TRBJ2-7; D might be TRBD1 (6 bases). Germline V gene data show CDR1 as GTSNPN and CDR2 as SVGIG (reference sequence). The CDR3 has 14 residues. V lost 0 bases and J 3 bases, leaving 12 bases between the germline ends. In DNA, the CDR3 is TGTGCCTGGAGTGTATTAGGGGGTGTCTACGAGCAGTACTTC. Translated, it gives CAWSVLGGVYEQYF.

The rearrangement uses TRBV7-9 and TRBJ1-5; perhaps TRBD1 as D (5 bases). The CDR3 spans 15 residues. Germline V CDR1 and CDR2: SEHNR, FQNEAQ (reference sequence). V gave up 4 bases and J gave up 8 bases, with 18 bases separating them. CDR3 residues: CASSSLTAAPEPQHF. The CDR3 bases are TGTGCCAGCAGCTCCCTGACAGCAGCGCCTGAGCCCCAGCATTTT.

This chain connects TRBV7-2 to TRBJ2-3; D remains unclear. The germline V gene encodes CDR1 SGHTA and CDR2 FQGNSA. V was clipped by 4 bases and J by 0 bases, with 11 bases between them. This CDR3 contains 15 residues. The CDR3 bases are TGTGCCAGCAGCTCAACAGACCCAAGCACAGATACGCAGTATTTT. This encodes CASSSTDPSTDTQYF.

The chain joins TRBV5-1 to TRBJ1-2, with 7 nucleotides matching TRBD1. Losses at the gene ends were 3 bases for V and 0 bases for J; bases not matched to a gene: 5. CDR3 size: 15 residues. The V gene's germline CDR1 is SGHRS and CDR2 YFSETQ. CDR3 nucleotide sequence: TGCGCCAGCAGCTCAGGGACAGTTACTAACTATGGCTACACCTTC. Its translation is CASSSGTVTNYGYTF.

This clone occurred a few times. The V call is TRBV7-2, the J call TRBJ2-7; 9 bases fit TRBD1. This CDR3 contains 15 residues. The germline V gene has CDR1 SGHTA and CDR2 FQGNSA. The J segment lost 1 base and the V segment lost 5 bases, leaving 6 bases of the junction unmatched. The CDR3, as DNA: TGTGCCAGCAGCGATACAGGGGGCAGGTCCTACGAGCAGTACTTC. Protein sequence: CASSDTGGRSYEQYF.

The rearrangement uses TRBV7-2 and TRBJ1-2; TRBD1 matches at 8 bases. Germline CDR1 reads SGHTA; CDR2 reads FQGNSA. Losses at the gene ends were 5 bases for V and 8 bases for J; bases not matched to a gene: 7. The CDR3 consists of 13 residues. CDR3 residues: CASSTGGGEGYTF. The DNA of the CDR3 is TGTGCCAGCAGCACAGGGGGAGGAGAAGGCTACACCTTC.

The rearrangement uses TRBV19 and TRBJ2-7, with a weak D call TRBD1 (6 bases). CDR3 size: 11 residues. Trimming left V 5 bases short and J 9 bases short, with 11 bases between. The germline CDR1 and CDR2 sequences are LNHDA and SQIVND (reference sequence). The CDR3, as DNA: TGTGCCAGTAGTTCCGGACAGCGGCAGTACTTC. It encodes CASSSGQRQYF.

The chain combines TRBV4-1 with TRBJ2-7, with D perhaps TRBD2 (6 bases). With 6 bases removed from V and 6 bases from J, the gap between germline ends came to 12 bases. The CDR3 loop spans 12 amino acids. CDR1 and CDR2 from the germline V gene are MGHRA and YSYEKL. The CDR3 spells CASRGGLGEQYF. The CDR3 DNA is TGCGCCAGCAGGGGGGGACTCGGCGAGCAGTACTTC.

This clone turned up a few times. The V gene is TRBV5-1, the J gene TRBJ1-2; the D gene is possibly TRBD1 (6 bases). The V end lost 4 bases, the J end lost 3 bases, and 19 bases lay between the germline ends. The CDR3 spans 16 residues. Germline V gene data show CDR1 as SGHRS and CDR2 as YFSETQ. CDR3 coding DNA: TGCGCCAGCAGCAAGATACAGGGAGGGCGAGACTATGGCTACACCTTC. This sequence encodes CASSKIQGGRDYGYTF.

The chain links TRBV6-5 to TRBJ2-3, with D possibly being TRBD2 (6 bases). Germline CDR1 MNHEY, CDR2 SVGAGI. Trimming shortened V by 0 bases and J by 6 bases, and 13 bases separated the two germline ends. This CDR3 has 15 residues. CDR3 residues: CASSYSNGRFDTQYF. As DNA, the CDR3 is TGTGCCAGCAGTTACTCTAACGGGAGATTCGATACGCAGTATTTT.

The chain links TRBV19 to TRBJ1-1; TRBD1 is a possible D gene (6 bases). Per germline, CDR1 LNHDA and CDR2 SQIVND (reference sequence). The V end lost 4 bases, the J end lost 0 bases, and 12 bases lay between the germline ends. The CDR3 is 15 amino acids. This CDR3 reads CASSTQQGMNTEAFF. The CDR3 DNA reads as TGTGCCAGTAGTACACAACAGGGCATGAACACTGAAGCTTTCTTT.

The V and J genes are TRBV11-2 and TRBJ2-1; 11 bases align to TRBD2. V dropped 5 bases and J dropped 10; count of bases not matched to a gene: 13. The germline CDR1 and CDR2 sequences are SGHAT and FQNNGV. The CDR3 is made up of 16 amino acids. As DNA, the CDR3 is TGTGCCAGCAGCCAAGGGACTAGCGGCCTTCTGATCGAGCAGTTCTTC. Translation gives CASSQGTSGLLIEQFF.

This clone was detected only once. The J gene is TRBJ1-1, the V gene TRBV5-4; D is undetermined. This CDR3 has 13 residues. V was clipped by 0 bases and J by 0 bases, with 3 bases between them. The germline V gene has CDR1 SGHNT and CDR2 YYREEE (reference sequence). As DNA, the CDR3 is TGTGCCAGCAGCTTGGTTATGAACACTGAAGCTTTCTTT. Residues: CASSLVMNTEAFF. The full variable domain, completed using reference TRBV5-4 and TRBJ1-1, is ETGVTQSPTHLIKTRGQQVTLRCSSQSGHNTVSWYQQALGQGPQFIFQYYREEENGRGNFPPRFSGLQFPNYSSELNVNALELDDSALYLCASSLVMNTEAFFGQGTRLTVV.

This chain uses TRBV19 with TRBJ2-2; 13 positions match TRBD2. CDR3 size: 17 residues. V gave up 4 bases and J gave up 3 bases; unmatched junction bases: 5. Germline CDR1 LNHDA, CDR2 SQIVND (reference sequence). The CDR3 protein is CASSKGTSGTYTGELFF. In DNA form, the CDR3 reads TGTGCCAGTAGTAAGGGGACTAGCGGGACCTACACCGGGGAGCTGTTTTTT.

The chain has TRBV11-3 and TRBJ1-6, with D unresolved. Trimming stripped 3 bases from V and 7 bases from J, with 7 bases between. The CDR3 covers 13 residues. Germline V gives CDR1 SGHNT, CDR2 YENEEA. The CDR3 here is CASSFFRNSPLHF. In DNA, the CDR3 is TGTGCCAGCAGCTTCTTCAGAAATTCACCCCTCCACTTT.

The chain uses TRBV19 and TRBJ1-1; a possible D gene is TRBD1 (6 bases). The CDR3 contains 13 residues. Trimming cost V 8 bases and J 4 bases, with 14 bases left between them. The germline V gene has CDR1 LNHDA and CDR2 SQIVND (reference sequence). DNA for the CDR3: TGTGCCAGTGACCAGGGGTTGGGCACTGAAGCTTTCTTT. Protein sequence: CASDQGLGTEAFF.

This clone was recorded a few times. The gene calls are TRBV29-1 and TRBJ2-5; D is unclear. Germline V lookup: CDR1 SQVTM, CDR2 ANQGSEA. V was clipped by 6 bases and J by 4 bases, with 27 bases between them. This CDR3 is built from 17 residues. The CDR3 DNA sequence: TGCAGCGTCGCCGACGCAGCGTATGGTAAGAATCCAGAGACCCAGTACTTC. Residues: CSVADAAYGKNPETQYF.

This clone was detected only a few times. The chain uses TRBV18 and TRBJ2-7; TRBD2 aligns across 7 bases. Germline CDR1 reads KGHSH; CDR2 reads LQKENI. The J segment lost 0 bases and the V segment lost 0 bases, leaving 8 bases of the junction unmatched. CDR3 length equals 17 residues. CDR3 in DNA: TGTGCCAGCTCACCACCGTCGGGGGGAAAAGGCTCCTACGAGCAGTACTTC. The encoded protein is CASSPPSGGKGSYEQYF.

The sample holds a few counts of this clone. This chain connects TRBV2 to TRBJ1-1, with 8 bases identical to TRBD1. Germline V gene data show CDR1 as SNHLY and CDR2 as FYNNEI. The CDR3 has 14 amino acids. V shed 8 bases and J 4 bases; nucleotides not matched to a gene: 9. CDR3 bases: TGTGCCAGCCGTTCTACAGGGGGGAGCACTGAAGCTTTCTTT. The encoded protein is CASRSTGGSTEAFF.

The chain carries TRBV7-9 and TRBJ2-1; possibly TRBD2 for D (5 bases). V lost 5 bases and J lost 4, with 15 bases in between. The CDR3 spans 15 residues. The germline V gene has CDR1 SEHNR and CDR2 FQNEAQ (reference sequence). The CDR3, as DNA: TGTGCCAGCAGCCCGAGCGTTAGCGCTTACAATGAGCAGTTCTTC. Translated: CASSPSVSAYNEQFF.